Detailed here is one T cell receptor beta chain. Its antigen is not known. These data belong to a study of shared clonotypes between healthy human individuals. Study-wide context: Each donor contributed plates that comprised three CD4 naive, three CD4 memory, two CD8 naive and one CD8 memory. Study observations and caveats: Across subsets, estimated richness was generally greater for naive than for memory populations. The study sampled only blood, and tissue repertoires likely differ.

Naive CD8 cells, CD45RO-negative and positively selected for CCR7, excluded terminally differentiated effector memory CD45RA+ cells. The assay was immunoSEQ multiplex PCR, and TCRdb's table has in-frame clones only and misses some. This sample carries hundreds of thousands of clones, roughly 96% of them seen once, and the ten largest clones take less than 0.13%. V was pared by 4 bases and J by 2 bases, with 5 bases of the junction left unmatched. Germline V gene lookup returns CDR1 SGHDN and CDR2 FVKESK. The CDR3 is 16 amino acids. The V gene is TRBV14, the J gene TRBJ2-1, with TRBD2 matching over 10 bases. The sequence derives from a woman in her 30s in good health. Input material: naive CD8+ T cells sorted from blood. CDR3 DNA sequence: TGTGCCAGCAGCCGTTCTAGCGGGAGAGCCTACAATGAGCAGTTCTTC. Protein product: CASSRSSGRAYNEQFF. The whole variable domain, remainder taken from reference TRBV14 and TRBJ2-1, is EAGVTQFPSHSVIEKGQTVTLRCDPISGHDNLYWYRRVMGKEIKFLLHFVKESKQDESGMPNNRFLAERTGGTYSTLKVQPAELEDSGVYFCASSRSSGRAYNEQFFGPGTRLTVL.